In this sample, the clone carrying this TCR beta chain turned up many times. What it binds is not known. Trimming shortened V by 0 bases and J by 5 bases, and 5 bases separated the two germline ends. CDR1 is KGHDR, CDR2 SFDVKD, per germline. This CDR3 comprises 13 residues. This entry belongs to a study of blood T cells in healthy people across ages. Study context: Capture via template switching afforded approximately one barcoded beta molecule per two T cells. Findings and caveats of the study: CMV status of donors was not determined, possibly confounding expanded clonotype changes. Donors of long life had a larger count of naive CD4+ cells and greater diversity than aged donors.

Using a J-beta primer mix together with a sample-barcoded 5' primer, a second PCR was run for about 7 to 12 cycles. MiXCR, applied by TCRdb to the 5' RACE reads, yields one record per CDR3 protein. The sample holds around 1,900,000 distinct CDR3 sequences; 39% are singletons and the top ten take roughly 23%. The rearrangement links TRBV24-1 to TRBJ2-3; D remains ambiguous. The sample comprised blood. This clonotype was obtained from a human donor in good health. Here the CDR3 reads CATSDLQGDTQYF. The DNA for the CDR3 is TGTGCCACCAGTGATTTGCAAGGAGATACGCAGTATTTT.